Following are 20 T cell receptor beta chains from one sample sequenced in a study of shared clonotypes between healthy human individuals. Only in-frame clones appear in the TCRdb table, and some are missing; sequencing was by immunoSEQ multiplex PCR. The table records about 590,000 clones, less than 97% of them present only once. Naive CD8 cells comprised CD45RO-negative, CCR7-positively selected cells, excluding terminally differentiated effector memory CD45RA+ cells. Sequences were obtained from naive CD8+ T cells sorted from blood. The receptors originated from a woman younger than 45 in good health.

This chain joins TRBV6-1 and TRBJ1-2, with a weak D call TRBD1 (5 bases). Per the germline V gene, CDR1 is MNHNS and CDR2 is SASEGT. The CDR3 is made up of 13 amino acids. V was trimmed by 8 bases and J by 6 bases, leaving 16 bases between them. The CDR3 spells CASRRGGGDGYTF. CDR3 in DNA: TGTGCCAGCCGGAGGGGCGGAGGGGATGGCTACACCTTC.

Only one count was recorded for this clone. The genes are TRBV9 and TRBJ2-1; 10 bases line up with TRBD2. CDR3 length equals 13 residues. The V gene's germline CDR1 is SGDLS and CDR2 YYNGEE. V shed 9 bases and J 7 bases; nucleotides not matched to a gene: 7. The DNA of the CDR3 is TGTGCCACCCAGCGGGAGGGCACGAATGAGCAGTTCTTC. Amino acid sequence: CATQREGTNEQFF.

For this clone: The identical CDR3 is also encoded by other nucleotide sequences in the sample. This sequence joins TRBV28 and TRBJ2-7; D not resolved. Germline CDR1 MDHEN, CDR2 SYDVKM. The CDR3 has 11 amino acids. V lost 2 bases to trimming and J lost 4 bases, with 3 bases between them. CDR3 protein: CASSLLYEQYF. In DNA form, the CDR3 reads TGTGCCAGCAGTTTACTTTACGAGCAGTACTTC.

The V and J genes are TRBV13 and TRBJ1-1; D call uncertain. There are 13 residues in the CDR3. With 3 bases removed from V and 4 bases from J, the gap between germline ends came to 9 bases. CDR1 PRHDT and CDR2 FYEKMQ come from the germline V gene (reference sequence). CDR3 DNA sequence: TGTGCCAGCAGCTTCACAGAGGGCACTGAAGCTTTCTTT. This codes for CASSFTEGTEAFF.

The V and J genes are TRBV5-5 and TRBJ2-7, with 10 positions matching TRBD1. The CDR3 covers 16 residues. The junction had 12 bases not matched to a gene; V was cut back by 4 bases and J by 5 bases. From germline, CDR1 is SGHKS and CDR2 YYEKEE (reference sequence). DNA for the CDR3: TGTGCCAGCAGCATCCTAAGAGGGACAGGGGCGAACGAGCAGTACTTC. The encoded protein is CASSILRGTGANEQYF. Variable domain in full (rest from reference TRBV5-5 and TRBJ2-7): DAGVTQSPTHLIKTRGQQVTLRCSPISGHKSVSWYQQVLGQGPQFIFQYYEKEERGRGNFPDRFSARQFPNYSSELNVNALLLGDSALYLCASSILRGTGANEQYFGPGTRLTVT.

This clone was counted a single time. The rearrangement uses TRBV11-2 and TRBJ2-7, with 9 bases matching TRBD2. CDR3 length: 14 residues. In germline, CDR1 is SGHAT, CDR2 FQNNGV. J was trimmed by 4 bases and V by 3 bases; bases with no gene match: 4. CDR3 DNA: TGTGCCAGCAGCTTTAGCGGGAGCAATTACGAGCAGTACTTC. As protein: CASSFSGSNYEQYF.

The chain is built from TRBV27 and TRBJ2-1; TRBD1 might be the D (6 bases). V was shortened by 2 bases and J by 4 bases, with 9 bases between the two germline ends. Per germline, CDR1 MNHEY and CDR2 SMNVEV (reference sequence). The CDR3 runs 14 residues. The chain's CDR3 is CASSLQGRYNEQFF. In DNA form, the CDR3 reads TGTGCCAGCAGTTTACAGGGGAGATACAATGAGCAGTTCTTC.

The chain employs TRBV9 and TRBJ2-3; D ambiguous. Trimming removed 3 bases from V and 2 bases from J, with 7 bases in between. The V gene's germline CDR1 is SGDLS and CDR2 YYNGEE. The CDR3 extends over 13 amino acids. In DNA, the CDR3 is TGTGCCAGCAGCGATCCTCTCACAGATACGCAGTATTTT. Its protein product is CASSDPLTDTQYF.

As DNA, the CDR3 is TGTGCCAGCAGAGACGCTTCCCAGCCCCAGCATTTT. Translated, it gives CASRDASQPQHF. The chain links TRBV2 to TRBJ1-5; D remains unclear. The germline V and J ends were trimmed by 6 bases and 7 bases, with 10 bases remaining between them. The CDR3 is made up of 12 amino acids. Germline CDR1 and CDR2: SNHLY and FYNNEI.

The CDR3 DNA reads as TGTGCCAGTAGTATACCCGGCGAATCCTACGAGCAGTACTTC. It is translated as CASSIPGESYEQYF. This sequence joins TRBV19 and TRBJ2-7; D remains ambiguous. CDR1 LNHDA and CDR2 SQIVND come from the germline V gene (reference sequence). V was pared by 2 bases and J by 1 base, with 9 bases between. The CDR3 is 14 residues long.

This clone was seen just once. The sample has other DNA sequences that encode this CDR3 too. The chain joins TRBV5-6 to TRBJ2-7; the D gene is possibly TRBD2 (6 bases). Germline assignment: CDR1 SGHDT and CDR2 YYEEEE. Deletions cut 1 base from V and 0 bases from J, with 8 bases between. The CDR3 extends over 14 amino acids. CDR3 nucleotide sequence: TGTGCCAGCAGCTTGTACGGGAGCTCCTACGAGCAGTACTTC. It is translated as CASSLYGSSYEQYF. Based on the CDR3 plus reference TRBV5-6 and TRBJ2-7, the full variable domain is DAGVTQSPTHLIKTRGQQVTLRCSPKSGHDTVSWYQQALGQGPQFIFQYYEEEERQRGNFPDRFSGHQFPNYSSELNVNALLLGDSALYLCASSLYGSSYEQYFGPGTRLTVT.

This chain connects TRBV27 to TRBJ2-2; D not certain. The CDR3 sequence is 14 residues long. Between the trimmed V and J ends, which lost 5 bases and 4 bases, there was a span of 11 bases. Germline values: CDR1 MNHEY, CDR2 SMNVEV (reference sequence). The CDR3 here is CASSLILGTGELFF. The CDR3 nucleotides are TGTGCCAGCAGTCTGATTTTGGGCACCGGGGAGCTGTTTTTT.

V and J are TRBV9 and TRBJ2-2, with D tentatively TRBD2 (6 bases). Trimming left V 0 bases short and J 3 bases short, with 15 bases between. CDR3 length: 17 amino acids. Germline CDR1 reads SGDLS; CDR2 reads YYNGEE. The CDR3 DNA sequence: TGTGCCAGCAGCGTAGGAGGTAGCGGAGCATACACCGGGGAGCTGTTTTTT. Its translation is CASSVGGSGAYTGELFF.

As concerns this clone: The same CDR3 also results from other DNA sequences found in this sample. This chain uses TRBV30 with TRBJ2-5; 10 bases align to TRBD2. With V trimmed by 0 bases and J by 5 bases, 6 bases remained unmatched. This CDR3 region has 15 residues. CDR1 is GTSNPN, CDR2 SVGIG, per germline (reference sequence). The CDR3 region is CAWSVAGGPQETQYF. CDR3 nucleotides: TGTGCCTGGAGTGTAGCGGGAGGGCCGCAGGAGACCCAGTACTTC. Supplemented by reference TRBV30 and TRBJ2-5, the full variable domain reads SQTIHQWPATLVQPVGSPLSLECTVEGTSNPNLYWYRQAAGRGLQLLFYSVGIGQISSEVPQNLSASRPQDRQFILSSKKLLLSDSGFYLCAWSVAGGPQETQYFGPGTRLLVL.

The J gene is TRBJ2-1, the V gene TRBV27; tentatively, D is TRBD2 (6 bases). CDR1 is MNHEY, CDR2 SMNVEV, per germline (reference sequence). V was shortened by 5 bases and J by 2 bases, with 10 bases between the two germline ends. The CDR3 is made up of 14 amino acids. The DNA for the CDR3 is TGTGCCAGCAGTAACGGGAGTCCCTACAATGAGCAGTTCTTC. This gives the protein CASSNGSPYNEQFF.

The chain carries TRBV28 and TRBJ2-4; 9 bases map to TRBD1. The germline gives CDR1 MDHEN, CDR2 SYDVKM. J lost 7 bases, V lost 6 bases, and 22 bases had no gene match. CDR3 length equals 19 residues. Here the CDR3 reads CASSLITGTGLRKGNIQYF. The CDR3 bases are TGTGCCAGCAGCCTGATTACCGGGACAGGGCTCAGAAAGGGGAACATTCAGTACTTC.

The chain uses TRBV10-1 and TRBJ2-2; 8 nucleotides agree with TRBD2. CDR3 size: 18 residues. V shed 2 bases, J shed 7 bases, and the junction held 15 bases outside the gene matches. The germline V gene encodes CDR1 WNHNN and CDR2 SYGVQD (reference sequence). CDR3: CASSENWAGGTYGGELFF. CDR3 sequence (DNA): TGCGCCAGCAGTGAGAATTGGGCGGGAGGTACCTACGGCGGGGAGCTGTTTTTT.

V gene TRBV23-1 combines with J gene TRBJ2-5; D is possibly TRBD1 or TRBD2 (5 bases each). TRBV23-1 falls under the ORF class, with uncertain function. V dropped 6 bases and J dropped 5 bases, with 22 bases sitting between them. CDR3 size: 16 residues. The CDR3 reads CASSQGPVGPGETQYF. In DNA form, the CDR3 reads TGCGCCAGCAGCCAAGGGCCGGTGGGACCCGGGGAGACCCAGTACTTC.

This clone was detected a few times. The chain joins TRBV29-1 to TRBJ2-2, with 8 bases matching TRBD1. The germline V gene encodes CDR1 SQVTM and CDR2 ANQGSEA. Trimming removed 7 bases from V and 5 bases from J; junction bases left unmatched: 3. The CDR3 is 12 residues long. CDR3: CSARTGTGELFF. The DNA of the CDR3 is TGCAGCGCCCGGACAGGGACCGGGGAGCTGTTTTTT.

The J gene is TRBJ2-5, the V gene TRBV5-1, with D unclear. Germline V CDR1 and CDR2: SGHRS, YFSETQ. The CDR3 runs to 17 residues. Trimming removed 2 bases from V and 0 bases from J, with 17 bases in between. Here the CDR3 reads CASSLGQSHPYQETQYF. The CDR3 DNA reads TGCGCCAGCAGCTTAGGCCAGTCCCACCCTTACCAAGAGACCCAGTACTTC. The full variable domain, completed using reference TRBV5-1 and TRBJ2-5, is KAGVTQTPRYLIKTRGQQVTLSCSPISGHRSVSWYQQTPGQGLQFLFEYFSETQRNKGNFPGRFSGRQFSNSRSEMNVSTLELGDSALYLCASSLGQSHPYQETQYFGPGTRLLVL.